Sequencing of this TCR beta chain was carried out in a study of CD4+ T cells in melanoma. The study, taken as a whole, reports: In melanoma, neoantigen-specific CD4+ T cells reportedly differed in differentiation state.

Assay: immunoSEQ multiplex PCR; the TCRdb copy retains only in-frame clones and omits some. The sample yields under 20,000 clones, under 90% seen once. The CDR3 is 11 residues long. Germline lookup yields CDR1 SEHNR and CDR2 FQNEAQ (reference sequence). Between the trimmed V and J ends, which lost 3 bases and 6 bases, there was a span of 4 bases. About this clone itself: The antigen is not known.

The chain combines TRBV7-9 with TRBJ2-3; D is ambiguous. What was sequenced was cells from a culture (not recorded whether cultured in vitro). The source of this sequence is a human donor with melanoma. The CDR3 loop is CASSFSDTQYF. Here the CDR3 DNA reads TGTGCCAGCAGCTTTTCGGATACGCAGTATTTT.